This TCR beta chain was captured by sequencing in a study of OX40 agonist ivuxolimab in advanced cancers. Study summary: Ivuxolimab is a fully human IgG2 antibody that activates OX40 (CD134). Ivuxolimab doses were 0.01, 0.1, 0.3, 1.5, 3 or 10 mg/kg every 2 weeks.

The CDR3 spans 13 residues. Germline V gene data show CDR1 as SNHLY and CDR2 as FYNNEI. Trimming removed 1 base from V and 6 bases from J; junction bases left unmatched: 3. Some clones are missing from TCRdb's copy, which holds only in-frame ones; the method was immunoSEQ multiplex PCR. The repertoire holds about 78,000 clones, with 92% as singletons. This clone came up once. This sequence was found in an adult with an advanced solid tumor such as melanoma, head and neck, liver or kidney cancer. The specimen was CD4+ or CD8+ T cells sorted from blood, collected in a trial of the OX40 agonist ivuxolimab. The rearrangement joins TRBV2 to TRBJ2-7; TRBD2 aligns across 7 bases. The CDR3: CASSEGGGPEQYF. The CDR3 region has the DNA TGTGCCAGCAGTGAAGGGGGAGGGCCCGAGCAGTACTTC.